Listed below are T cell receptor beta chains from one sample, sequenced in a study of OX40 agonist ivuxolimab in advanced cancers. TCRdb's copy holds only in-frame clones and misses some; the assay was immunoSEQ multiplex PCR. The table has about 79,000 clones, around 91% seen once. Sequenced here: CD4+ or CD8+ T cells sorted from blood, sampled in a trial of the OX40 agonist ivuxolimab. These receptors all stem from an adult with an advanced solid tumor such as melanoma, head and neck, liver or kidney cancer. The CDR3 runs from the conserved cysteine through the conserved F or W. A D gene is named only where the DNA matches it firmly. Clone size is not always given. Where it is, it says once, few, many or a class for expanded clones.

v_gene	j_gene	d_gene	abundance	CDR3nt	CDR3aa
TRBV7-9	TRBJ1-2	NA	NA	TGTGCCAGCAGCGGCGACATCGGGGGACTCGGCTACACCTTC	CASSGDIGGLGYTF
TRBV6-5	TRBJ1-1	NA	NA	TGTGCCAGCAGTCGACTCTACTACGTTAACACTGAAGCTTTCTTT	CASSRLYYVNTEAFF
TRBV6-6	TRBJ1-3	NA	NA	TGTGCCAGCCATGGGGGAAACACCATATATTTT	CASHGGNTIYF
TRBV11-2	TRBJ2-7	TRBD1	NA	TGTGCCAGCAGCTTCGGACAGGGCTACGAGCAGTACTTC	CASSFGQGYEQYF
TRBV7-2	TRBJ2-2	TRBD1	NA	TGTGCCAGCAGCCTAGCAAAGACAGGGCACACCGGGGAGCTGTTTTTT	CASSLAKTGHTGELFF
TRBV10-2	TRBJ1-1	TRBD1	NA	TGCGCCAGCAGTTTGACAGGGGCAAACACTGAAGCTTTCTTT	CASSLTGANTEAFF
TRBV7-9	TRBJ2-1	TRBD2	few	TGTGCCAGCAGGCTCCTAGCGGGGGGTAGCTACAATGAGCAGTTCTTC	CASRLLAGGSYNEQFF
TRBV7-8	TRBJ2-2	TRBD1	NA	TGTGCCAGCAGCTTCCAGGGGGTATTGGCGAACACCGGGGAGCTGTTTTTT	CASSFQGVLANTGELFF
TRBV7-9	TRBJ1-1	NA	NA	TGTGCCAGCAGATCCGGAGCGGGGCGGATGAACACTGAAGCTTTCTTT	CASRSGAGRMNTEAFF
TRBV4-1	TRBJ1-1	NA	NA	TGCGCCAGCAGGTCAGGGGTTGGTGAAGCTTTCTTT	CASRSGVGEAFF
TRBV18	TRBJ2-3	NA	once	TGTGCCAGCTTTCTCACAGATACGCAGTATTTT	CASFLTDTQYF
TRBV5-4	TRBJ2-3	TRBD2	NA	TGTGCCAGCAGCTTGATGACTAGCGGGGGGGCCGGCACAGATACGCAGTATTTT	CASSLMTSGGAGTDTQYF
TRBV19	TRBJ1-5	TRBD1	NA	TGTGCCAGTAGTAGGGACAGGGGGGGTGGCAATCAGCCCCAGCATTTT	CASSRDRGGGNQPQHF
TRBV30	TRBJ1-5	NA	NA	TGTGCCTGGAGTGTACATGGCAATCAGCCCCAGCATTTT	CAWSVHGNQPQHF
TRBV6-5	TRBJ1-1	TRBD1	NA	TGTGCCAGCAGTTACTCAGGGGGCGGGACTGAAGCTTTCTTT	CASSYSGGGTEAFF
TRBV20-1	TRBJ2-5	NA	NA	TGCAGTGCTCCCGGGGGCGAGATCCAGTACTTC	CSAPGGEIQYF
TRBV4-1	TRBJ1-2	TRBD1	NA	TGCGCCAGCAGCCAACCGGGACAGTCTAACTATGGCTACACCTTC	CASSQPGQSNYGYTF
TRBV14	TRBJ2-3	TRBD2	NA	TGTGCCAGCAGCCTATCACTAGCGGGGGCATACACAGATACGCAGTATTTT	CASSLSLAGAYTDTQYF
TRBV7-2	TRBJ1-1	TRBD1	NA	TGTGCCAGCAGCTTAGCTGATGAATGGAGACAGGGGGCGGCGAACACTGAAGCTTTCTTT	CASSLADEWRQGAANTEAFF
TRBV5-4	TRBJ2-5	NA	NA	TGTGCCAGCAGCTACCAGGGGGGTCTAGGAGAGACCCAGTACTTC	CASSYQGGLGETQYF
TRBV19	TRBJ1-5	NA	NA	TGTGCCAGTAGGCCCAATGGGACCCCGCCCCAGCATTTT	CASRPNGTPPQHF
TRBV12-5	TRBJ1-1	NA	NA	TGTGCTAGTGGTTTGGTTACAGGGAGTCTCACACTGAACACTGAAGCTTTCTTT	CASGLVTGSLTLNTEAFF
TRBV4-1	TRBJ1-4	NA	NA	TGCGCCAGCAGCCAAGAACGGCGAAGGACTAATGAAAAACTGTTTTTT	CASSQERRRTNEKLFF
TRBV12-5	TRBJ2-2	TRBD2	NA	TGTGCTAGTGGGTCCCCTGCGGGGGGTTCGAACACCGGGGAGCTGTTTTTT	CASGSPAGGSNTGELFF
TRBV19	TRBJ1-2	NA	NA	TGTGCCAGCCAGGGGTATTCGGGCTACACCTTC	CASQGYSGYTF
TRBV5-1	TRBJ1-6	NA	NA	TGCGCCAGCAGCTTGACTACCCCCGGGAGGGCAGGGCGGTATAATTCACCCCTCCACTTT	CASSLTTPGRAGRYNSPLHF